The clone carrying this TCR beta chain was seen a single time. The method was immunoSEQ multiplex PCR; TCRdb's version includes in-frame clones alone and lacks a portion of them. The sample consists of 13,000 or so clones, 80% to 85% of them appearing once. This sample was included in a study of OX40 agonist ivuxolimab in advanced cancers. Study summary: Every 2 weeks, patients received ivuxolimab intravenously, dosed at 0.01 to 10 mg/kg.

Germline values: CDR1 SGDLS, CDR2 YYNGEE. The V and J ends lost 1 base and 5 bases, in that order; junction bases with no gene match: 6. The CDR3 totals 14 residues. This TCR was recovered from an adult with an advanced solid tumor such as melanoma, head and neck, liver or kidney cancer. This specimen was CD4+ or CD8+ T cells sorted from blood, taken in a trial of the OX40 agonist ivuxolimab. The V gene is TRBV9, the J gene TRBJ2-7; TRBD1 aligns across 7 bases. The CDR3 DNA follows: TGTGCCAGCAGCGTAATCCCGACAGGGAACGAGCAGTACTTC. This sequence encodes CASSVIPTGNEQYF.